This TCR beta chain was identified during a study of control samples from healthy donors and cancer patients. Germline V gene lookup returns CDR1 SGHDT and CDR2 YYEEEE. The CDR3 has 13 amino acids. The V end was cut by 0 bases, the J end by 5 bases, with 8 bases between. TCRdb's copy holds only in-frame clones and misses some; the assay was immunoSEQ multiplex PCR. This sample has about 70,000 clones; approximately 94% occur once, and the top ten carry 2.8%. The source is a woman in her twenties or thirties in good health. V is TRBV5-6 and J is TRBJ1-1; D is unresolved. The sequenced sample was blood. The CDR3 DNA sequence: TGTGCCAGCAGCTTGGACACAAGGACTGAAGCTTTCTTT. Its protein is CASSLDTRTEAFF.